Listed below are T cell receptor beta chains from one sample, sequenced in a study of shared clonotypes between healthy human individuals. Here immunoSEQ multiplex PCR was the method, and the copy in TCRdb shows in-frame clones only, minus some. Of under 350,000 clones listed, about nine tenths are singletons. Sequenced input: memory CD8+ T cells sorted from blood. Receptor source: a man aged 18 to 35 in good health. CDR3s include the opening cysteine and the closing phenylalanine or tryptophan.

v_call	j_call	cdr3_aa
TRBV2	TRBJ2-4	CAILKREGSKNIQYF
TRBV27	TRBJ2-7	CASTLDTGGEQYF
TRBV9	TRBJ1-4	CASSVGRGRTTNEKLFF
TRBV27	TRBJ2-7	CASSAGTGVYEQYF
TRBV9	TRBJ2-7	CASSNPRAPKGPNEQYF
TRBV28	TRBJ2-1	CASSAREASSYNEQFF
TRBV5-1	TRBJ2-1	CASRKGQDIWRSNEQFF
TRBV7-2	TRBJ2-1	CASSSHRPFSYNEQFF
TRBV19	TRBJ1-5	CASSARTGHQPQHF
TRBV7-9	TRBJ2-7	CASSLKGVSYEQYF
TRBV6-1	TRBJ2-7	CASSEAVAAYEQYF
TRBV4-3	TRBJ2-7	CASSQGPAGGEDSYEQYF
TRBV5-1	TRBJ1-3	CASSLVQGGRGNTIYF
TRBV18	TRBJ1-3	CASSPRTGDIGSGNTIYF
TRBV9	TRBJ2-7	CASSVGAGSYEQYF
TRBV7-9	TRBJ2-7	CASSLLVYEQYF
TRBV5-1	TRBJ2-5	CASSFSGTPMDQYF
TRBV7-6	TRBJ2-7	CASSLAPGQAGTYEQYF
TRBV10-3	TRBJ1-1	CAISQTGNTEAFF
TRBV9	TRBJ1-2	CASSVENRGAYGYTF
TRBV9	TRBJ1-2	CASSSGTGKMNYGYTF
TRBV4-1	TRBJ2-1	CASSQDGIAIRQFF
TRBV10-2	TRBJ2-1	CASSDGYNEQFF
TRBV10-3	TRBJ2-3	CAISESTWDLTQYF
TRBV27	TRBJ2-3	CASTPDGRMVLNTDTQYF
TRBV28	TRBJ2-1	CASSLSGEQFF
TRBV11-2	TRBJ2-3	CASSLESGRTDTQYF
TRBV11-2	TRBJ2-7	CASSFGGTGRVYEQYF
TRBV7-2	TRBJ1-6	CASSRRSAFFYNSPLHF
TRBV15	TRBJ2-7	CATSRVRGHWTGRGEQYF
TRBV9	TRBJ2-3	CASSAGLAGGPTDTQYF
TRBV10-3	TRBJ2-7	CAISGGQGEREQYF
TRBV4-3	TRBJ2-7	CASSQSGRALDEQYF
TRBV10-3	TRBJ2-7	CAISESRLAGLYEQYF
TRBV27	TRBJ1-1	CASLGVSGDTEAFF
TRBV27	TRBJ2-1	CASSLTSGGGDEQFF
TRBV28	TRBJ2-1	CASSWRGGTDEQFF
TRBV5-6	TRBJ2-5	CASSTGLADQETQYF
TRBV2	TRBJ1-2	CASSEEHSGYGYTF